These 11 T cell receptor beta chains share one sample of origin, sequenced in a study of response to subunit inactivated influenza vaccine. TCRdb re-analysed the RT-PCR reads in MiXCR, keeping a single row per CDR3 protein. Here the sample spans about half a million distinct CDR3 sequences, under 9% being singletons. The source was PBMCs from blood, collected approximately 25 months after vaccination. The receptors were gathered from a man aged 45-69 years who received an inactivated influenza vaccine.

This chain links TRBV9 with TRBJ2-3; D is possibly TRBD2 (6 bases). The germline V gene encodes CDR1 SGDLS and CDR2 YYNGEE. V dropped 0 bases and J dropped 7 bases, with 18 bases sitting between them. This CDR3 has 16 residues. CDR3 amino acids: CASSVGVDYSYHTQYF. The CDR3 DNA follows: TGTGCCAGCAGCGTAGGGGTGGACTACTCATATCATACGCAGTATTTT.

This clonotype was observed a handful of times. V is TRBV25-1 and J is TRBJ2-7; 8 nucleotides agree with TRBD1. CDR1 MGHDK and CDR2 SYGVNS come from the germline V gene. CDR3 size: 15 residues. The V gene end was trimmed by 2 bases and the J gene end by 5 bases; junction bases not matched to a gene: 8. This CDR3 reads CASSEPGQGLNEQYF. CDR3 DNA sequence: TGTGCCAGCAGTGAACCCGGACAGGGATTAAACGAGCAGTACTTC.

This clonotype was seen at least ten times. The chain joins TRBV2 to TRBJ1-4; TRBD1 might be the D (6 bases). V lost 2 bases and J 5 bases, leaving 12 bases between the germline ends. The CDR3 is made up of 15 amino acids. Germline loops: CDR1 SNHLY, CDR2 FYNNEI. The CDR3 loop reads CASSEKNQGNEKLFF. In DNA, the CDR3 is TGTGCCAGCAGTGAAAAGAACCAGGGGAATGAAAAACTGTTTTTT.

The rearrangement uses TRBV18 and TRBJ1-2, with D unresolved. CDR1 and CDR2 (germline): KGHSH, LQKENI. CDR3 length: 14 residues. The V end lost 6 bases, the J end lost 1 base, and 12 bases lay between the germline ends. The CDR3 sequence: CASSPQDLNYGYTF. In DNA, the CDR3 is TGTGCCAGCTCCCCGCAGGACCTTAACTATGGCTACACCTTC.

V is TRBV6-2 or TRBV6-3 and J is TRBJ2-2; no clear D. The CDR3 totals 15 residues. Trimming cost V 2 bases and J 3 bases, with 10 bases left between them. Germline CDR1 is MNHEY and CDR2 is SVGEGT. CDR3 sequence: CASSYEEHHTGELFF. In DNA form, the CDR3 reads TGTGCCAGCAGTTACGAAGAACACCACACCGGGGAGCTGTTTTTT.

This clonotype was observed many times. The V call is TRBV3-1, the J call TRBJ1-5, with no clear D. This CDR3 has 14 residues. CDR1 and CDR2 from the germline V gene are LGHDT and YNNKEL (reference sequence). V gave up 2 bases and J gave up 2 bases, with 7 bases separating them. The CDR3, as DNA: TGTGCCAGCAGCCAATTTAGGGGCAATCAGCCCCAGCATTTT. This gives the protein CASSQFRGNQPQHF.

This clonotype has a handful of counts. The chain employs TRBV7-9 and TRBJ2-5; D uncertain. Trimming stripped 5 bases from V and 5 bases from J, with 3 bases between. The CDR3 totals 10 residues. Germline V gene sequence: CDR1 SEHNR, CDR2 FQNEAQ (reference sequence). CDR3 DNA: TGTGCCAGCAGCGTGGAGACCCAGTACTTC. Translating it yields CASSVETQYF.

V and J are TRBV6-2 or TRBV6-3 and TRBJ2-1; D is perhaps TRBD2 (6 bases). The CDR3 extends over 15 amino acids. The ends were cut back, 5 bases at V and 6 bases at J, with 17 bases in the middle. Germline loops: CDR1 MNHEY, CDR2 SVGEGT. CDR3: CASSTPGVRANEQFF. The CDR3 DNA reads as TGTGCCAGCAGTACCCCGGGAGTTCGGGCCAATGAGCAGTTCTTC.

This clonotype has a count of ten or more. The V gene is TRBV3-1, the J gene TRBJ1-2, with D tentatively TRBD1 (5 bases). CDR1 is LGHDT and CDR2 is YNNKEL in the germline V gene (reference sequence). V lost 2 bases and J lost 4, with 29 bases in between. This CDR3 region has 20 residues. CDR3: CASSQLPRRGSVIDSYGYTF. The CDR3 nucleotides read TGTGCCAGCAGCCAACTACCACGGCGGGGGTCTGTCATCGATAGCTATGGCTACACCTTC.

This clonotype has only a few counts. The chain carries TRBV11-2 and TRBJ2-3; maybe TRBD2 (5 bases). Trimming removed 3 bases at V and 5 bases at J, with 15 bases between. Germline V CDR1 and CDR2: SGHAT, FQNNGV. CDR3 length: 15 residues. The DNA of the CDR3 is TGTGCCAGCAGCTTTACACCTGATCGGGGAGATACGCAGTATTTT. It is translated as CASSFTPDRGDTQYF.

Concerning this clonotype: A much larger clonotype is one base distant, so this may be a read error. The chain carries TRBV4-3 and TRBJ2-7, with a tentative D call TRBD1 (6 bases). V dropped 4 bases and J dropped 3 bases, with 19 bases sitting between them. Germline values: CDR1 LGHNA, CDR2 YSLEER. CDR3 length equals 16 residues. The CDR3 sequence is CASSPNRVGQYYEQYF. In DNA form, the CDR3 reads TGCGCCAGCAGCCCCAACCGAGTGGGACAATACTACGAGCAGTACTTC.